Below, one T cell receptor beta chain is given with its context. The target antigen is unknown. The table came from immunoSEQ multiplex PCR; TCRdb's copy has only in-frame clones and leaves some out. The sample comprises some 44,000 clones, 80% of which are singletons, and around 5% rests with the top ten. CDR3 length: 15 amino acids. CDR1 and CDR2 from the germline V gene are LNHDA and SQIVND (reference sequence). V lost 3 bases, J lost 5 bases, and 15 bases lay in between. This sample is drawn from a study of OX40 agonist ivuxolimab in advanced cancers. Whole-study context: Patients in dose escalation had liver, melanoma, kidney or head and neck cancers.

Findings and limits, study-wide: Low normalized clonal expansion also occurred in some nonresponding patients. The 0.1-3.0 mg/kg partial responders had among the lowest clonal expansion.

This specimen was CD4+ or CD8+ T cells sorted from blood, taken in a trial of the OX40 agonist ivuxolimab. J is TRBJ2-3 and V is TRBV19; a possible D gene is TRBD1 (6 bases). This TCR derives from an adult with an advanced solid tumor such as melanoma, head and neck, liver or kidney cancer. The CDR3 loop is CASSMNRVKGDTQYF. The CDR3 region has the DNA TGTGCCAGTAGTATGAACAGGGTTAAGGGAGATACGCAGTATTTT.